Sequencing of this T cell receptor beta chain was carried out in a study of CD8+CD57+ T cells in acquired aplastic anemia. On the study more broadly: The sorted CD4+ and CD8+ cells yielded an average approximately 3 ug of DNA.

CDR3 length: 15 residues. Germline loops: CDR1 SGHNT, CDR2 YYREEE (reference sequence). The ends were cut back, 0 bases at V and 0 bases at J, with 10 bases in the middle. For CDR3 and TCR beta VDJ profiling, genomic DNA was the template used. TCRdb analysed the reads with MiXCR anew, one entry per CDR3 protein. The table has approximately 170,000 distinct CDR3 sequences, approximately 60% seen once. The rearrangement joins TRBV5-4 to TRBJ2-7; tentative D call: TRBD2 (7 bases). Material for sequencing was sorted CD4+, CD8+, or CD8+CD57+ T cells (not recorded which) from PBMCs. The sequence was collected from a human donor in good health. The CDR3 is CASSLEGGLSYEQYF. CDR3 nucleotides: TGTGCCAGCAGCTTGGAGGGGGGGCTCTCCTACGAGCAGTACTTC.